The rows below give T cell receptor beta chains drawn from one sample of a study of control samples from healthy donors and cancer patients. Sequencing used immunoSEQ multiplex PCR; TCRdb keeps in-frame clones, though not all of them. The data show about 210,000 clones, and the top ten clones hold about 2.2%. The sequenced sample consisted of blood. The receptor source for this set is a woman in her twenties or thirties in good health. CDR3s include the opening cysteine and the closing phenylalanine or tryptophan.

CDR3	V
CASRPPGGDEKLFF	TRBV28
CATVRGADTEAFF	TRBV15
CASSPLPPRTLHSGANVLTF	TRBV27
CASSESQDYGYTF	TRBV10-2
CASSPRDTETF	TRBV11-2
CASSWLGKSSYNEQFF	TRBV7-9
CASSLGYTGGEQYF	TRBV7-2
CASSTGTGGVFGYTF	TRBV7-9
CASSLLTVRVPNQPQHF	TRBV28
CASRTGSTGELFF	TRBV5-1
CASSIGSGSYNEQFF	TRBV19
CASSSSGVNTEAFF	TRBV6-5
CASSVGEWNSPLHF	TRBV9
CASSQGRLETQYF	TRBV4-1
CASSDAGQGANEQYF	TRBV25-1
CATRDLQGAEETQYF	TRBV27
CASSQVFAGVYGYTF	TRBV4-1
CASSQVTENTEAFF	TRBV3-1/TRBV3-2
CASRGIRDRDNQPQHF	TRBV6-6
CAWSVRRGGNTGELFF	TRBV30
CASSEYSPGLPGNTIYF	TRBV25-1